This is a list of T cell receptor beta chains from one sample in a study of T-cell memory formation after mild COVID-19. TCRdb reanalysed the 5' RACE reads using MiXCR and keeps one entry per CDR3 protein. The repertoire has around 150,000 distinct CDR3 sequences, approximately 15% of them found once; the top ten carry roughly an eighth. The sequenced sample was PBMCs or a T cell subset sorted from them (not recorded which). Source of these receptors: an adult woman who had mild COVID-19 (a few samples of this study predate the infection). Cell type and time point are not known. CDR3s include the opening cysteine and the closing phenylalanine or tryptophan. D genes are given only for firm matches. Clone sizes are given selectively: once, few, many, or a class where the clone is expanded.

j_call v_call d_call clone_size cdr3_aa cdr3_nt
TRBJ1-5 TRBV5-1 TRBD1 few CASSPGQVGQPQHF TGCGCCAGCAGCCCGGGACAGGTGGGCCAGCCCCAGCATTTT
TRBJ2-7 TRBV18 - few CASSPRMGAYEQYF TGTGCCAGCTCACCACGTATGGGGGCGTACGAGCAGTACTTC
TRBJ2-2 TRBV12-3/TRBV12-4 TRBD2 few CASSLDPGLAGTGELFF TGTGCCAGCAGCCTCGACCCGGGACTAGCGGGAACCGGGGAGCTGTTTTTT
TRBJ2-5 TRBV10-3 TRBD2 - CAISPSGGLQETQYF TGTGCCATCAGCCCTAGCGGGGGCCTCCAAGAGACCCAGTACTTC
TRBJ1-4 TRBV4-1 TRBD1 few CASSQERRTGREKLFF TGCGCCAGCAGCCAAGAGAGGAGGACAGGGAGGGAAAAACTGTTTTTT
TRBJ1-2 TRBV7-2 - - CASSLQANRDGGYTF TGTGCCAGCAGCTTACAGGCAAACCGGGACGGTGGCTACACCTTC
TRBJ2-1 TRBV7-3 TRBD1 - CASGETGVDNEQFF TGTGCCAGCGGTGAGACAGGGGTGGACAATGAGCAGTTCTTC
TRBJ2-2 TRBV12-3/TRBV12-4 - few CASSLSRWGDTGELFF TGTGCCAGCAGTTTGTCCAGGTGGGGGGACACCGGGGAGCTGTTTTTT
TRBJ2-7 TRBV12-3/TRBV12-4 TRBD1 many CASSSRTGGSYEQYF TGTGCCAGCAGTTCCCGGACAGGGGGCAGCTACGAGCAGTACTTC
TRBJ2-2 TRBV5-4 TRBD1 - CASSPGQGGISFGSGELFF TGTGCCAGCAGCCCTGGACAGGGTGGCATTTCTTTTGGGTCCGGGGAGCTGTTTTTT
TRBJ1-5 TRBV24-1 - - CATSEGVGNQPQHF TGTGCCACCAGCGAGGGGGTGGGAAATCAGCCCCAGCATTTT
TRBJ2-3 TRBV3-1 TRBD2 - CASSHGTSGPPTDTQYF TGTGCCAGCAGCCACGGGACTAGCGGGCCGCCTACAGATACGCAGTATTTT
TRBJ2-3 TRBV7-9 TRBD1 - CASSSGQGASDTQYF TGTGCCAGCAGCTCGGGACAGGGGGCATCAGATACGCAGTATTTT
TRBJ1-2 TRBV4-1 - - CASSQDGYGYTF TGCGCCAGCAGCCAAGATGGGTATGGCTACACCTTC
TRBJ2-7 TRBV7-2 TRBD1 - CASSLGTGGAGFTYEQYF TGTGCCAGCAGCTTAGGGACAGGGGGCGCGGGGTTTACTTACGAGCAGTACTTC
TRBJ1-5 TRBV12-3/TRBV12-4 TRBD1 - CASSLVDRYNQPQHF TGTGCCAGCAGTTTAGTGGACAGGTACAATCAGCCCCAGCATTTT
TRBJ2-3 TRBV5-1 TRBD2 - CASSQAGLATDTQYF TGCGCCAGCAGCCAAGCGGGACTAGCTACAGATACGCAGTATTTT
TRBJ2-7 TRBV5-1 - many CASSLQGYEQYF TGTGCCAGCAGCTTACAGGGTTACGAGCAGTACTTC
TRBJ1-1 TRBV5-1 TRBD1 few CASSLLDRGRENTEAFF TGCGCCAGCAGCTTGTTGGACAGGGGGCGGGAGAACACTGAAGCTTTCTTT
TRBJ2-7 TRBV21-1 - - CASSPYPGLAGGYEQYF TGTGCCAGCAGCCCGTACCCCGGACTAGCGGGAGGGTACGAGCAGTACTTC
TRBJ2-2 TRBV4-2 TRBD2 few CASSLGVAGKAGELFF TGTGCCAGCAGCCTGGGGGTAGCGGGGAAGGCCGGGGAGCTGTTTTTT
TRBJ1-2 TRBV3-1 - few CASSQVIGGANYGYTF TGTGCCAGCAGCCAAGTTATCGGGGGGGCAAACTATGGCTACACCTTC
TRBJ1-5 TRBV20-1 - - CSASSGSNQPQHF TGCAGTGCTAGTTCAGGGTCCAATCAGCCCCAGCATTTT
TRBJ2-5 TRBV11-2 - many CASSLGLGVGQETQYF TGTGCCAGCAGCTTAGGGTTGGGGGTCGGCCAAGAGACCCAGTACTTC